These T cell receptor beta chains were read from a single sample in a study of T cell clusters in autoimmune cytopenias. TCRdb reprocessed the multiplex PCR reads and reports one entry per CDR3 protein, with no DNA. The sample has nearly 15,000 distinct CDR3 sequences; the top ten hold about 3.7%. The sample was also linked to a second study, of T cell repertoires in aging, cancer and after chemotherapy.

What was sequenced was peripheral blood. The receptors come from a human donor in good health. Each CDR3 is given with its conserved first and last residue. The order of the fields is J gene, clone size, V gene, CDR3 protein. For some rows the clone size is stated as once, few or many, or as a class when expanded; others skip it.

TRBJ2-7	medium-sized	TRBV29-1	CSVGEARYEQYF
TRBJ2-1	.	TRBV27	CASSLGTSGVDKQFF
TRBJ2-1	.	TRBV13	CASSFALAGLEQFF
TRBJ2-7	.	TRBV19	CASSRQGEQYF
TRBJ2-4	.	TRBV6-2/TRBV6-3	CASKPRSANKNIQYF
TRBJ1-3	.	TRBV5-6	CASSPPGQGFNTIYF
TRBJ2-7	.	TRBV11-3	CASSLRRPYEQYF
TRBJ2-7	.	TRBV6-6	CASSQTRVSGEQYF
TRBJ2-3	.	TRBV30	CAWSVSPFEYTDTQYF
TRBJ2-2	.	TRBV12-3/TRBV12-4	CASSFRRARNTGELFF
TRBJ2-2	.	TRBV27	CASSLWPSGLNTGELFF
TRBJ2-2	.	TRBV13	CASSLGGGIYTGELFF
TRBJ2-1	.	TRBV6-2/TRBV6-3	CASRELAGSEQFF